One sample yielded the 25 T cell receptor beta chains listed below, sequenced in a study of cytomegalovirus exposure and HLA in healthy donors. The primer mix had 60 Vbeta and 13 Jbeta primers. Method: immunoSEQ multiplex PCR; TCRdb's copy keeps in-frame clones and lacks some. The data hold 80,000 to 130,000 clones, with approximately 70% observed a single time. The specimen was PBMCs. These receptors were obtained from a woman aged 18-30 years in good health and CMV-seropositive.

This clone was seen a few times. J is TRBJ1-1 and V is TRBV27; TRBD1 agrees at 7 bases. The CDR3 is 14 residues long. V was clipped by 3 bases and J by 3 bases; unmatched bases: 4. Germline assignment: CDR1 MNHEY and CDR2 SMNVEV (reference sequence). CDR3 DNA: TGTGCCAGCAGTTTGACAGGGCGCGACACTGAAGCTTTCTTT. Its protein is CASSLTGRDTEAFF.

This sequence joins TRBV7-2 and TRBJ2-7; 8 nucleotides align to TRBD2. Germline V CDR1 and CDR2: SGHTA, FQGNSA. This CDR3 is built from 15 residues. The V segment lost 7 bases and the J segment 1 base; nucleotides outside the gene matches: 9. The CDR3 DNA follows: TGTGCCAGCACCGGGGGGGGGACACCTTCCTACGAGCAGTACTTC. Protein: CASTGGGTPSYEQYF.

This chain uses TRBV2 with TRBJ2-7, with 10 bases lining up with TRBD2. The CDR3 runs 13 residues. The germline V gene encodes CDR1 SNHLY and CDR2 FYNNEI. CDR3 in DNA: TGTGCTTCCAAGGGACTAGCGTTCTACGAGCAGTACTTC. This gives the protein CASKGLAFYEQYF.

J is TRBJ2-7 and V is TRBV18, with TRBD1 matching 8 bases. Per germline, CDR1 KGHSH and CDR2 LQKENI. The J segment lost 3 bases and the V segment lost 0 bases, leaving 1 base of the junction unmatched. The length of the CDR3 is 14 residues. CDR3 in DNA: TGTGCCAGCTCACCACCGGGACAGGACTACGAGCAGTACTTC. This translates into CASSPPGQDYEQYF.

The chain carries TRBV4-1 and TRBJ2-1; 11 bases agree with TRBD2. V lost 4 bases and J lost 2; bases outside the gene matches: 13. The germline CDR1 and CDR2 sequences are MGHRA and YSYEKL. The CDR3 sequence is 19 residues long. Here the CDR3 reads CASSLRLAGSERTYNEQFF. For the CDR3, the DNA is TGCGCCAGCAGCCTTCGACTAGCGGGAAGTGAACGTACCTACAATGAGCAGTTCTTC.

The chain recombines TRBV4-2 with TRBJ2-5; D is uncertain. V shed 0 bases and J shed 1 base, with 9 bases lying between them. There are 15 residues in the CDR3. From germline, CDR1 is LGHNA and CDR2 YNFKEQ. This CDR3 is CASSQDRPGQETQYF. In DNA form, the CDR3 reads TGTGCCAGCAGCCAAGATCGGCCAGGCCAAGAGACCCAGTACTTC.

The CDR3 DNA reads as TGTGCCAGCAGTGAAGAGATGGGTGGACACTACGAGCAGTACTTC. Translation gives CASSEEMGGHYEQYF. The J gene is TRBJ2-7, the V gene TRBV6-1, with D possibly being TRBD1 (5 bases). CDR1 and CDR2 (germline): MNHNS, SASEGT. This CDR3 comprises 15 residues. V shed 1 base and J shed 3 bases, with 13 bases lying between them.

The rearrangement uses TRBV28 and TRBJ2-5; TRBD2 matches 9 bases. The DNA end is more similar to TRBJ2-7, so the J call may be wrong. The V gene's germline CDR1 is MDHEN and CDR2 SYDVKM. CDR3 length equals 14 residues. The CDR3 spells CASIGLAFSYEQYF. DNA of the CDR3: TGTGCCAGCATTGGACTAGCGTTCTCCTACGAGCAGTACTTC.

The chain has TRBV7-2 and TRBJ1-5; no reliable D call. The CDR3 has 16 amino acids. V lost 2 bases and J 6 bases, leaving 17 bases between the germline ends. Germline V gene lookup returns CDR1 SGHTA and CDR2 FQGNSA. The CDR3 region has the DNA TGTGCCAGCAGCTTAAGTCTGGCCGAGCGTGGTCAGCCCCAGCATTTT. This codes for CASSLSLAERGQPQHF.

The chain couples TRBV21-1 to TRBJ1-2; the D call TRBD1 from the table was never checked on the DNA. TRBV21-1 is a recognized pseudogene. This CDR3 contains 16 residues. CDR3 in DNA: TGTGCCAGCAGCAAAGAGGGGACAGGGGGAGGAGATGGCTACACCTTC. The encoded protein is CASSKEGTGGGDGYTF.

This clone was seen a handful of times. The CDR3 loop is CASSLAWTGSYNSPLHF. CDR3 nucleotide sequence: TGTGCCAGCAGCTTAGCCTGGACAGGCTCCTATAATTCACCCCTCCACTTT. The chain has TRBV11-3 and TRBJ1-6, with 7 bases matching TRBD1. After removal of 1 base from V and 0 bases from J, the junction contained 3 bases not matched to a gene. CDR1 is SGHNT, CDR2 YENEEA, per germline. CDR3 length: 17 amino acids.

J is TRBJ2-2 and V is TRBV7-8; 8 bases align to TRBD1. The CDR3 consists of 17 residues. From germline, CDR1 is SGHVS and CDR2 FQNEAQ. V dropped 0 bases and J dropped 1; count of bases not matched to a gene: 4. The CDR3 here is CASSLALGQGNTGELFF. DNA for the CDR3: TGTGCCAGCAGCTTAGCCCTCGGACAGGGGAACACCGGGGAGCTGTTTTTT. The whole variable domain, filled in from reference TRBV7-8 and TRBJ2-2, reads GAGVSQSPRYKVAKRGQDVALRCDPISGHVSLFWYQQALGQGPEFLTYFQNEAQLDKSGLPSDRFFAERPEGSVSTLKIQRTQQEDSAVYLCASSLALGQGNTGELFFGEGSRLTVL.

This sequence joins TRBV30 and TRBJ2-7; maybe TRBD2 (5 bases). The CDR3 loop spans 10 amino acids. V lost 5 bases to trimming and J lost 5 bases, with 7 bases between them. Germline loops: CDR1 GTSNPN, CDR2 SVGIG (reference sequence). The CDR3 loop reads CAWSGDEQYF. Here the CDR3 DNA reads TGTGCCTGGTCCGGGGACGAGCAGTACTTC.

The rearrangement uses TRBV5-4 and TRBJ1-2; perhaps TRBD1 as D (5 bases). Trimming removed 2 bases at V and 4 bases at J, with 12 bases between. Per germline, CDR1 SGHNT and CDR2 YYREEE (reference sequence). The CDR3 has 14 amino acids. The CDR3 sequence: CASSFAGGGYGYTF. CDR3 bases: TGTGCCAGCAGCTTCGCGGGGGGTGGCTATGGCTACACCTTC.

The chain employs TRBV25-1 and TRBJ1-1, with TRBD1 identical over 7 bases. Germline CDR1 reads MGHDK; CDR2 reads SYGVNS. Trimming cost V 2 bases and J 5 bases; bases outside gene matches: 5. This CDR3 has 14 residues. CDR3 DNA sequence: TGTGCCAGCAGTGAACAGGGGGAGGTAACTGAAGCTTTCTTT. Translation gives CASSEQGEVTEAFF.

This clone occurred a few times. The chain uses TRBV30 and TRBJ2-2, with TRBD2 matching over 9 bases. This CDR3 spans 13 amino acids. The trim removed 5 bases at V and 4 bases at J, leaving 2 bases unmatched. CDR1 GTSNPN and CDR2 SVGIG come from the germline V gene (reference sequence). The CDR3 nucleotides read TGTGCCTGGGGGACTAGCAGCACCGGGGAGCTGTTTTTT. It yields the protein CAWGTSSTGELFF.

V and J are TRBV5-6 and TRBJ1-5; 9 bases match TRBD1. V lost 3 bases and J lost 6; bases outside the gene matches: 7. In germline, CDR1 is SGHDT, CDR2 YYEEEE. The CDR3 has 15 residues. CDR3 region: CASSYLGTGSQPQHF. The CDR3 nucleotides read TGTGCCAGCAGCTACCTCGGGACAGGGAGTCAGCCCCAGCATTTT.

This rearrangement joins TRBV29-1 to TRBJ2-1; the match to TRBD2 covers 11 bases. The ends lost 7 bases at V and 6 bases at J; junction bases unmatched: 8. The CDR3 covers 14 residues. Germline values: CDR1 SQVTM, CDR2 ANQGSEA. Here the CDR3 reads CSARLAGPSNEQFF. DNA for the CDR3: TGCAGCGCCAGACTAGCGGGGCCCTCCAATGAGCAGTTCTTC.

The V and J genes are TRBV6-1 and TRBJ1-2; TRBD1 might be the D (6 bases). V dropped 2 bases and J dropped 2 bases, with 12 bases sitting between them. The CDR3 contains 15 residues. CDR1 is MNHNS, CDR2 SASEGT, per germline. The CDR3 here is CASSEQPGQNYGYTF. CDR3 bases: TGTGCCAGCAGTGAACAACCGGGACAAAACTATGGCTACACCTTC.

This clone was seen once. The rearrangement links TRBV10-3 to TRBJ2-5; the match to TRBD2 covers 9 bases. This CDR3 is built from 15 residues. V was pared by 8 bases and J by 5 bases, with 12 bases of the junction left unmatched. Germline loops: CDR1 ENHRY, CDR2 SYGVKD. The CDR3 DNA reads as TGTGCCATCGGGGGCGGGAGGGCCGCCGGGGAGACCCAGTACTTC. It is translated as CAIGGGRAAGETQYF.

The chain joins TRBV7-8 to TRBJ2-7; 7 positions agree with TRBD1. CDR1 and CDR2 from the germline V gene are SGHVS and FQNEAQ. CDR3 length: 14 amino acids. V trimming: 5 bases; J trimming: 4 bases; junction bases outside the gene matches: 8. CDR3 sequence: CASSNRGKVYEQYF. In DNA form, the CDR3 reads TGTGCCAGCAGCAACAGGGGTAAGGTATACGAGCAGTACTTC.

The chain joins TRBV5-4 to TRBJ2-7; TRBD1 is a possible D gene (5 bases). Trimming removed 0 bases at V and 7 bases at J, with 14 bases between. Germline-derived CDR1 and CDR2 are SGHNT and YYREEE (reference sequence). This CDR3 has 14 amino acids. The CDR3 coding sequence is TGTGCCAGCAGCTTGGCCGGTGGGGCACGGGAGCAGTACTTC. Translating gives CASSLAGGAREQYF.

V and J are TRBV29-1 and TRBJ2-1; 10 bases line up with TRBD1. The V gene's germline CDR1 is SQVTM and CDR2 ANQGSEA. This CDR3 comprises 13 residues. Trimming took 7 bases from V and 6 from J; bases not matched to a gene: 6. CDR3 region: CSARDRGSNEQFF. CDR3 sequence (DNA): TGCAGCGCCCGGGACAGGGGCAGCAATGAGCAGTTCTTC.

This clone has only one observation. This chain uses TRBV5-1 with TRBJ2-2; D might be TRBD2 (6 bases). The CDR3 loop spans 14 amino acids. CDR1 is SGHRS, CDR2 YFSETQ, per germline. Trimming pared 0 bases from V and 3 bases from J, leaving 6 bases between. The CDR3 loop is CASSLAGDTGELFF. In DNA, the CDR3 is TGCGCCAGCAGCTTGGCGGGGGACACCGGGGAGCTGTTTTTT.

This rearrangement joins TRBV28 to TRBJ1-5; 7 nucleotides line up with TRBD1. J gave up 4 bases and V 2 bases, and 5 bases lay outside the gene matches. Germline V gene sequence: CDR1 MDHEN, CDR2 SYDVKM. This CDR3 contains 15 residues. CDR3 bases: TGTGCCAGCAGTTTAGGAGACAGGGATAATCAGCCCCAGCATTTT. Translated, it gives CASSLGDRDNQPQHF. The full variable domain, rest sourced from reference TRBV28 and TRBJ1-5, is DVKVTQSSRYLVKRTGEKVFLECVQDMDHENMFWYRQDPGLGLRLIYFSYDVKMKEKGDIPEGYSVSREKKERFSLILESASTNQTSMYLCASSLGDRDNQPQHFGDGTRLSIL.